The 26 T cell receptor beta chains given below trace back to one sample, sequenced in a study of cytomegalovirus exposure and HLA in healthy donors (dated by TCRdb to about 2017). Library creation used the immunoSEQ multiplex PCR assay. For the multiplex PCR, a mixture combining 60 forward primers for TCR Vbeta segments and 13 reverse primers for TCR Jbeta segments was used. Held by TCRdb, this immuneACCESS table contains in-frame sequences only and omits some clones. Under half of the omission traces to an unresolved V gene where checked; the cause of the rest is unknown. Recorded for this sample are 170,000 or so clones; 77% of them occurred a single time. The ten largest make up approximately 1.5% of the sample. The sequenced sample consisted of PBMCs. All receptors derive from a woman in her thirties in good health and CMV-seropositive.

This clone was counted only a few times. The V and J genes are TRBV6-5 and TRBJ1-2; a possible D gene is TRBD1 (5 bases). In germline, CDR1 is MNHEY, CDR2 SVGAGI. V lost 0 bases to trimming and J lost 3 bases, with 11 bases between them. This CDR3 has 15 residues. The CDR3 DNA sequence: TGTGCCAGCAGTTACTCTTCGCAGGGCGACTATGGCTACACCTTC. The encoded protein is CASSYSSQGDYGYTF.

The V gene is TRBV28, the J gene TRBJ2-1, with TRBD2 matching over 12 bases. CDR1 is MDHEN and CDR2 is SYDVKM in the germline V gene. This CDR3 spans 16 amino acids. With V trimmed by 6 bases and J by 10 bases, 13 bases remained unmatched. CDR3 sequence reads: CASRIRGLAGVDEQFF. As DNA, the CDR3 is TGTGCCAGCAGAATCAGGGGACTAGCGGGTGTTGACGAGCAGTTCTTC.

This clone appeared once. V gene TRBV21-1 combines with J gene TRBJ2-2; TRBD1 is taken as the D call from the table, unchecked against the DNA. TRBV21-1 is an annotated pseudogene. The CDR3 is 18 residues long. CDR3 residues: CASSTRRGDRPNTGELFF. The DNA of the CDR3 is TGTGCCAGCAGCACTCGCCGGGGGGACAGGCCGAACACCGGGGAGCTGTTTTTT.

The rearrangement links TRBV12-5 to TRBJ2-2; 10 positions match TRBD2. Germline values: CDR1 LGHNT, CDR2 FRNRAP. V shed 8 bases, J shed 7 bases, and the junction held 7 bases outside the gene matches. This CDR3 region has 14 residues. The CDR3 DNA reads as TGTGCTAGTCGGCTAGCGGGAGACGGCGGGGAGCTGTTTTTT. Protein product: CASRLAGDGGELFF.

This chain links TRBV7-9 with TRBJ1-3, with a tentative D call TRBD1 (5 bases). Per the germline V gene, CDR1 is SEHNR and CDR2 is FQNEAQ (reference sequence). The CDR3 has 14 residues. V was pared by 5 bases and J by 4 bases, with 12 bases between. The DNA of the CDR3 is TGTGCCAGCAGCCTTCAGGGATCCGGAAACACCATATATTTT. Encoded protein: CASSLQGSGNTIYF.

DNA for the CDR3: TGTGCCAGCATTAAAGACGAGGACTATGAAGGGGAGACCCAGTACTTC. Residues: CASIKDEDYEGETQYF. V is TRBV25-1 and J is TRBJ2-5; TRBD2 is a possible D gene (6 bases). Germline V gene data show CDR1 as MGHDK and CDR2 as SYGVNS. Trimming shortened V by 7 bases and J by 5 bases, and 23 bases separated the two germline ends. The CDR3 totals 16 residues.

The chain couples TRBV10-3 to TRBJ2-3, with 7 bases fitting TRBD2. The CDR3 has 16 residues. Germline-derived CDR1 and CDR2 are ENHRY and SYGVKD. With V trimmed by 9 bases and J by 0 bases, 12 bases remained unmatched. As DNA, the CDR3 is TGTGCCATTTCCCCGGCTAGCGGTACTAGCACAGATACGCAGTATTTT. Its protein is CAISPASGTSTDTQYF.

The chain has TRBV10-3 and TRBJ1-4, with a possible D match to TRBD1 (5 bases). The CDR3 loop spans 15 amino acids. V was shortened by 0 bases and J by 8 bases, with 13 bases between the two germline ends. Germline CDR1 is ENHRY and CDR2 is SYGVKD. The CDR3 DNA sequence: TGTGCCATCAGTGAGTCTCAGGGTTTTAGGGAAAAACTGTTTTTT. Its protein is CAISESQGFREKLFF.

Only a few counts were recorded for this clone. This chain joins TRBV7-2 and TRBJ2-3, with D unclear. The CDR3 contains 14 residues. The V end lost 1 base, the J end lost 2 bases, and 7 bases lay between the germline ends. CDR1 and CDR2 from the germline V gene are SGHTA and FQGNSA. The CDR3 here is CASSLVRNTDTQYF. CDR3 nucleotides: TGTGCCAGCAGCTTAGTGCGGAACACAGATACGCAGTATTTT. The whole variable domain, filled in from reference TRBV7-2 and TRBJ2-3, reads GAGVSQSPSNKVTEKGKDVELRCDPISGHTALYWYRQSLGQGLEFLIYFQGNSAPDKSGLPSDRFSAERTGGSVSTLTIQRTQQEDSAVYLCASSLVRNTDTQYFGPGTRLTVL.

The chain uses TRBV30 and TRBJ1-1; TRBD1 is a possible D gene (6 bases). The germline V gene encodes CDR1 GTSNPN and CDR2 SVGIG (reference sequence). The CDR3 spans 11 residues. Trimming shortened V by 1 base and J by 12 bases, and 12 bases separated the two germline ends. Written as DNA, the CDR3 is TGTGCCTGGAGTGGGCAGGGGAACACTTTCTTT. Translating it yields CAWSGQGNTFF. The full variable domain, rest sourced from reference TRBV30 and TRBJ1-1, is SQTIHQWPATLVQPVGSPLSLECTVEGTSNPNLYWYRQAAGRGLQLLFYSVGIGQISSEVPQNLSASRPQDRQFILSSKKLLLSDSGFYLCAWSGQGNTFFGQGTRLTVV.

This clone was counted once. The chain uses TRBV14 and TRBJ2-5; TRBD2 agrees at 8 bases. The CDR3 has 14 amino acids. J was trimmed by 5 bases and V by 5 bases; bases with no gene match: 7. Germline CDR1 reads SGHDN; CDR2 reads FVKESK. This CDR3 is CASSYGGARETQYF. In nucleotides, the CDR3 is TGTGCCAGCAGCTACGGGGGGGCGCGGGAGACCCAGTACTTC.

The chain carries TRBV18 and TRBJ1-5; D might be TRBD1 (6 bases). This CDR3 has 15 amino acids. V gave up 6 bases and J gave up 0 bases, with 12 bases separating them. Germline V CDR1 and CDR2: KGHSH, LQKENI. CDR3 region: CASSLEGGSNQPQHF. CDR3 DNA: TGTGCCAGCTCCTTAGAAGGGGGTAGCAATCAGCCCCAGCATTTT.

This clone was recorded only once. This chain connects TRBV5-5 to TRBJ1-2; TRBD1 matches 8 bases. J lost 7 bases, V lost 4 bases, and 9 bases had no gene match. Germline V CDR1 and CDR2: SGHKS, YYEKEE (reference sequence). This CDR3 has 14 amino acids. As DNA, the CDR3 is TGTGCCAGCAGCCTCGGACAGGGCAATGGTGGCTACACCTTC. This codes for CASSLGQGNGGYTF. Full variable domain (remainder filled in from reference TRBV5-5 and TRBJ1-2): DAGVTQSPTHLIKTRGQQVTLRCSPISGHKSVSWYQQVLGQGPQFIFQYYEKEERGRGNFPDRFSARQFPNYSSELNVNALLLGDSALYLCASSLGQGNGGYTFGSGTRLTVV.

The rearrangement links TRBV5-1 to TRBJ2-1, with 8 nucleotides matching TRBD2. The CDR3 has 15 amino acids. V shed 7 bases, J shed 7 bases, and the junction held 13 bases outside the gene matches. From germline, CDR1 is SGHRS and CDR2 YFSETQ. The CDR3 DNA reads TGCGCCAGCCACGCTCGGGAGGGCCGGGGGAATGAGCAGTTCTTC. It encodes CASHAREGRGNEQFF.

The CDR3 DNA follows: TGTGCCAGCAGTTACTTTCCCGGGACCGGGGGCACTGAAGCTTTCTTT. Encoded protein: CASSYFPGTGGTEAFF. V and J are TRBV6-5 and TRBJ1-1; TRBD1 might be the D (5 bases). Germline-derived CDR1 and CDR2 are MNHEY and SVGAGI. Trimming shortened V by 1 base and J by 4 bases, and 16 bases separated the two germline ends. CDR3 length: 16 residues.

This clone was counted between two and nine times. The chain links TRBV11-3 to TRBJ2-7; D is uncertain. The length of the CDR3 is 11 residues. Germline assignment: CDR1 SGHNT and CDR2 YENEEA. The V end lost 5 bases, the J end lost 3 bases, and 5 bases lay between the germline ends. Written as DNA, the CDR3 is TGTGCCAGCAGCCCAAACTACGAGCAGTACTTC. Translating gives CASSPNYEQYF.

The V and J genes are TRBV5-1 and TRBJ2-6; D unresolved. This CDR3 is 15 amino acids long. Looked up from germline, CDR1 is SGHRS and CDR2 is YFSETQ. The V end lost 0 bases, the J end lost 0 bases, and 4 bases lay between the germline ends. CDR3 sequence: CASSLVFSGANVLTF. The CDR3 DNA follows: TGCGCCAGCAGCTTGGTATTCTCTGGGGCCAACGTCCTGACTTTC.

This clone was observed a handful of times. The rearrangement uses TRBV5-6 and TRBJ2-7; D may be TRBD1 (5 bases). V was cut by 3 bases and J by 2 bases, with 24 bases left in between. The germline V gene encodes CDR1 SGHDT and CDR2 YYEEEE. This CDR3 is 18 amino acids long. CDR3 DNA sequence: TGTGCCAGCAGCTCCCTTGGGGCCTGGGGCGAGGCCGCCTACGAGCAGTACTTC. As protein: CASSSLGAWGEAAYEQYF.

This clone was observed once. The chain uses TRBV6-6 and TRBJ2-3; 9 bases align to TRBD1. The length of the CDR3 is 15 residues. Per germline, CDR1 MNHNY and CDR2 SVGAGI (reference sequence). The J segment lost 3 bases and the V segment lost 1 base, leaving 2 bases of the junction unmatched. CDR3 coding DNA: TGTGCCAGCAGTTACTGGGACAGGGTGACAGATACGCAGTATTTT. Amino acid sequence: CASSYWDRVTDTQYF.

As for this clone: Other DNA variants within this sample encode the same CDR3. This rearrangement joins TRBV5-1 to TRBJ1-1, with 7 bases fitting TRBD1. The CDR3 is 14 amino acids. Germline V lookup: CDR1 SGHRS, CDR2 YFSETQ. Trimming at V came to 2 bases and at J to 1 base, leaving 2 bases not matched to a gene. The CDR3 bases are TGCGCCAGCAGCTTCCAGGGGGGGAACACTGAAGCTTTCTTT. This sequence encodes CASSFQGGNTEAFF.

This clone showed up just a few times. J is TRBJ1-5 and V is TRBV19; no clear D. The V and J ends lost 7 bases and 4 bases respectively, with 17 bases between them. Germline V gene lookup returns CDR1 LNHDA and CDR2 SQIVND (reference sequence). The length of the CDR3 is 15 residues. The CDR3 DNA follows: TGTGCCAGTACCCCGACGGGGTTAGCAAATCAGCCCCAGCATTTT. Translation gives CASTPTGLANQPQHF.

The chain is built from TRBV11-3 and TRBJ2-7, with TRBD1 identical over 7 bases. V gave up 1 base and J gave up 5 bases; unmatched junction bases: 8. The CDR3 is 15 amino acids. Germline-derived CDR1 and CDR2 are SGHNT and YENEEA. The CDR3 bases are TGTGCCAGCAGCTTAGGACAGGGCTTTTGGGACGAGCAGTACTTC. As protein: CASSLGQGFWDEQYF.

The CDR3 DNA reads TGTGCCAGTAGTGCCGGGGGAGCCTTCACCTACGAGCAGTACTTC. Protein: CASSAGGAFTYEQYF. The chain is built from TRBV19 and TRBJ2-7; D is perhaps TRBD2 (6 bases). CDR1 and CDR2 from the germline V gene are LNHDA and SQIVND (reference sequence). There are 15 residues in the CDR3. Trimming stripped 5 bases from V and 2 bases from J, with 16 bases between. Filled out from reference TRBV19 and TRBJ2-7, the complete variable domain reads DGGITQSPKYLFRKEGQNVTLSCEQNLNHDAMYWYRQDPGQGLRLIYYSQIVNDFQKGDIAEGYSVSREKKESFPLTVTSAQKNPTAFYLCASSAGGAFTYEQYFGPGTRLTVT.

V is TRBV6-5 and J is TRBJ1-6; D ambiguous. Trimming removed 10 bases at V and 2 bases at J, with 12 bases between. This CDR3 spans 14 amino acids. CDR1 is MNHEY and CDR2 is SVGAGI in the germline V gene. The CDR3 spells CATRKGAYNSPLHF. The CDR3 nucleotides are TGTGCCACGCGAAAGGGAGCCTATAATTCACCCCTCCACTTT.

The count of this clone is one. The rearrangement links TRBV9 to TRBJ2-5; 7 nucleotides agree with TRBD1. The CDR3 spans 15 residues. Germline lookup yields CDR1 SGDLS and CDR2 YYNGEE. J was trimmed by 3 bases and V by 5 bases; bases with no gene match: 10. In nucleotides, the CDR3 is TGTGCCAGCAGTCGGACCATTGACAGGGAAGAGACCCAGTACTTC. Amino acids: CASSRTIDREETQYF. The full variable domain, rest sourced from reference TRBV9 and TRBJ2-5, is DSGVTQTPKHLITATGQRVTLRCSPRSGDLSVYWYQQSLDQGLQFLIQYYNGEERAKGNILERFSAQQFPDLHSELNLSSLELGDSALYFCASSRTIDREETQYFGPGTRLLVL.

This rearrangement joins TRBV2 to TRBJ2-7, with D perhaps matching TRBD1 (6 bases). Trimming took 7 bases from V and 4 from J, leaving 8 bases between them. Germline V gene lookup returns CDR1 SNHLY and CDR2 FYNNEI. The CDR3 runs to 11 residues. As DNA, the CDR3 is TGTGCCAGCAAGGACAGTTACGAGCAGTACTTC. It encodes CASKDSYEQYF.